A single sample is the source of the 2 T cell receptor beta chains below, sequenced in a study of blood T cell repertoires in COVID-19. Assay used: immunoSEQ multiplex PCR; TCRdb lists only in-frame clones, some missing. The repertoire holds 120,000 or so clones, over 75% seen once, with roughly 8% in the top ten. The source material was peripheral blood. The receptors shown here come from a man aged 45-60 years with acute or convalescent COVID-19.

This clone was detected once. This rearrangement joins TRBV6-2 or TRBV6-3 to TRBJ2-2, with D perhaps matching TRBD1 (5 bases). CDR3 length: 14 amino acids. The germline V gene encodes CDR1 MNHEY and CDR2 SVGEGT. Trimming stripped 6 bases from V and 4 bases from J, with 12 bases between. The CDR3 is CASSPTGFTGELFF. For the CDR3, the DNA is TGTGCCAGCAGCCCTACAGGTTTCACCGGGGAGCTGTTTTTT.

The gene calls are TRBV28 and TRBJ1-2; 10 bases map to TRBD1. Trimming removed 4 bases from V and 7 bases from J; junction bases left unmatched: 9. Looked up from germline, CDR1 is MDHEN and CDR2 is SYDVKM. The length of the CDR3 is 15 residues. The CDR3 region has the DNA TGTGCCAGCAGTTCCTCCGGACAGGGGGAGCGTGGCTACACCTTC. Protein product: CASSSSGQGERGYTF.